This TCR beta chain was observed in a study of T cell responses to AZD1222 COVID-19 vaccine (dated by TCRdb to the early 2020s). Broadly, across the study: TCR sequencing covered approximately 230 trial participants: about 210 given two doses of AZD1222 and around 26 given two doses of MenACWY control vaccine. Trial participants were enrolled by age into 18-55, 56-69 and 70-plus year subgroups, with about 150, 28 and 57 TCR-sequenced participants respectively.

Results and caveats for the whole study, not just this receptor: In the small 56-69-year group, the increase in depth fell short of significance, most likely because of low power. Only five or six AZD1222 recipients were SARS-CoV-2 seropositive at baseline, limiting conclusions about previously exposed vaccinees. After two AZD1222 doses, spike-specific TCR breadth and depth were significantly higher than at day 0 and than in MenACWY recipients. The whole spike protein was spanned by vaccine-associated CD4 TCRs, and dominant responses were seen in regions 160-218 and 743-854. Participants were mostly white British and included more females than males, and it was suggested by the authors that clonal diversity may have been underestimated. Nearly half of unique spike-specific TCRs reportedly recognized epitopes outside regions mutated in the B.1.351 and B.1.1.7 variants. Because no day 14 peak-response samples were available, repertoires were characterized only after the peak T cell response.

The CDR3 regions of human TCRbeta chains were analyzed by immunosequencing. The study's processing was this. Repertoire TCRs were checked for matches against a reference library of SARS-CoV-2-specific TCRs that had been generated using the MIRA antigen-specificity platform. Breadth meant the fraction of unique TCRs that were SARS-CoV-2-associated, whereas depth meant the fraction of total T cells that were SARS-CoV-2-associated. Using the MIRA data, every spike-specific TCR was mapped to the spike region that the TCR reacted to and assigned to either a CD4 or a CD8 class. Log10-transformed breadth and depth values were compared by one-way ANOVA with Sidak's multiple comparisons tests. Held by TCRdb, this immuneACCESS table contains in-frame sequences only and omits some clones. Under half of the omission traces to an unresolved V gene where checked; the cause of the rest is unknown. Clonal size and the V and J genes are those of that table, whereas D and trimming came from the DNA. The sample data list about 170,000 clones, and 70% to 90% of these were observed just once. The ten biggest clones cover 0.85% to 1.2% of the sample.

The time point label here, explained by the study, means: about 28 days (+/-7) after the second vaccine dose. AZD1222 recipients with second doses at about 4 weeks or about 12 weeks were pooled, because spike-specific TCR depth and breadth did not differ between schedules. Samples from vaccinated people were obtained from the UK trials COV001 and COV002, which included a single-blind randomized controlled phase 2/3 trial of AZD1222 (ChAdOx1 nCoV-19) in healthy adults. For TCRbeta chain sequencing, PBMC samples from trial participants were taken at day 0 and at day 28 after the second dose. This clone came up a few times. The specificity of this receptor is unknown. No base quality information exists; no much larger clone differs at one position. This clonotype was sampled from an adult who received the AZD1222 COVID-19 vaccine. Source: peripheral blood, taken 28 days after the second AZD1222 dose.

Here the CDR3 is given as CASTLGSYEQYF. In nucleotides, the sequence is TGTGCCAGCACCTTGGGCTCCTACGAGCAGTACTTC. The rearranged segments are TRBV12-3 or TRBV12-4 and TRBJ2-7; a confident D gene designation cannot be given. Relative to germline, V is 7 bases shorter and J is 0 bases shorter, with 7 bases between their ends. There are 12 amino acids in the CDR3, from cysteine to phenylalanine inclusive. Just CDR3 DNA is preserved here, 36 bases in frame from base 1.